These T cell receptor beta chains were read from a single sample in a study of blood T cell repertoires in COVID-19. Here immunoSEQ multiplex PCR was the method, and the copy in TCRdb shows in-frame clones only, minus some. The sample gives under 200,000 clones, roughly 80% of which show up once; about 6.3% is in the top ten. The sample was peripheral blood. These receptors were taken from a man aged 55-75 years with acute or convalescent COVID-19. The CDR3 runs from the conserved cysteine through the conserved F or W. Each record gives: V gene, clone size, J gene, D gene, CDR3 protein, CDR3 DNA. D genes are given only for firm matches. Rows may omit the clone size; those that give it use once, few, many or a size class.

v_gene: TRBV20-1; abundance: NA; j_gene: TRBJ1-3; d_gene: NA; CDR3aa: CSASRGNSGNTIYF; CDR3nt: TGCAGTGCTAGTAGGGGAAACTCTGGAAACACCATATATTTT
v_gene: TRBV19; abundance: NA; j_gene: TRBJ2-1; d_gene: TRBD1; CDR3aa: CASRIQGNNEQFF; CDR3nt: TGTGCCAGTAGGATACAGGGGAACAATGAGCAGTTCTTC
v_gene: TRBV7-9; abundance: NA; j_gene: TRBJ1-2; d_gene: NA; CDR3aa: CASSLLVAGYTF; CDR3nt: TGTGCCAGCAGCTTACTCGTAGCCGGCTACACCTTC
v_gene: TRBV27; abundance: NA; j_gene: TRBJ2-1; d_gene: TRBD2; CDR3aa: CASSPRTSVYNEQFF; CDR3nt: TGTGCCAGCAGTCCACGGACTAGCGTCTACAATGAGCAGTTCTTC
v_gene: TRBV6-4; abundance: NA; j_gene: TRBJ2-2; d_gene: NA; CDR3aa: CASRRGSVTGELFF; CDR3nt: TGTGCCAGCAGGAGGGGGTCGGTCACCGGGGAGCTGTTTTTT
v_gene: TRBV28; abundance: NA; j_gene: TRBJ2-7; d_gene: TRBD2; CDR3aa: CASSSPGLAGEQYF; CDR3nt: TGTGCCAGCAGTTCTCCGGGACTAGCGGGCGAGCAGTACTTC
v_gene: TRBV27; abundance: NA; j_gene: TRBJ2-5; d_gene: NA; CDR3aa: CASGLLGVAETQYF; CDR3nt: TGTGCCAGCGGTTTGTTGGGAGTTGCGGAGACCCAGTACTTC
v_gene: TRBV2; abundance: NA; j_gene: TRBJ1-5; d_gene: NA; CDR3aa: CASSTRRTSNQPQHF; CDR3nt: TGTGCCAGCAGTACGAGACGGACAAGCAATCAGCCCCAGCATTTT
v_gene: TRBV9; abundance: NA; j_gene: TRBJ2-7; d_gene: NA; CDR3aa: CASSVGGQYEQYF; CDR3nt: TGTGCCAGCAGCGTAGGCGGACAGTACGAGCAGTACTTC
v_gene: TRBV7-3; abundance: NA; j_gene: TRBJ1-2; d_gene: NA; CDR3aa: CASSLGGVAGYTF; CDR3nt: TGTGCCAGCAGCTTAGGAGGGGTGGCTGGCTACACCTTC
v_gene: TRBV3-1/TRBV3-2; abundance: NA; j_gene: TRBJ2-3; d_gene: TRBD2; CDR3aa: CASKTSGGGDTQYF; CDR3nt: TGTGCCAGCAAGACTAGCGGGGGGGGAGATACGCAGTATTTT
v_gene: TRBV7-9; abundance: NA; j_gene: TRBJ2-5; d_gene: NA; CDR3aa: CASSSRLVQETQYF; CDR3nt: TGTGCCAGCAGCTCCCGACTGGTCCAAGAGACCCAGTACTTC
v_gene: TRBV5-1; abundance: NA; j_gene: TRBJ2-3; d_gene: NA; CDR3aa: CASSSVGRNTDTQYF; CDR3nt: TGCGCCAGCAGCTCGGTCGGGAGAAACACAGATACGCAGTATTTT
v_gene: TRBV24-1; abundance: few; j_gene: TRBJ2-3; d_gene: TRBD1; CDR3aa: CATSDPGQGTDTQYF; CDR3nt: TGTGCCACCAGTGATCCGGGACAGGGCACAGATACGCAGTATTTT
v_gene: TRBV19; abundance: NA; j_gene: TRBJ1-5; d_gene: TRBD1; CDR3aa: CASLGQGGVGNQPQHF; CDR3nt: TGTGCCAGTCTCGGACAGGGGGGAGTAGGCAATCAGCCCCAGCATTTT
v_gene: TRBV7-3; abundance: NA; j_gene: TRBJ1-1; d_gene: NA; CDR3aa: CASSLGGANTEAFF; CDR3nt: TGTGCCAGCAGCTTAGGCGGTGCGAACACTGAAGCTTTCTTT
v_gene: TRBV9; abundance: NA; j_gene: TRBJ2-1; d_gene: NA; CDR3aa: CASSVGRGPYNEQFF; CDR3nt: TGTGCCAGCAGCGTAGGCAGAGGCCCCTACAATGAGCAGTTCTTC
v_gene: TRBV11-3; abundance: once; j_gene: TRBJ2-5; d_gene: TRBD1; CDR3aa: CASSPGQLNQETQYF; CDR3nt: TGTGCCAGCAGCCCGGGACAGCTCAACCAAGAGACCCAGTACTTC
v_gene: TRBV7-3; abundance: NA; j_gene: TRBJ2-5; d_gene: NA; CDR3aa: CASSPSLQETQYF; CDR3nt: TGTGCCAGCAGCCCGTCTCTCCAAGAGACCCAGTACTTC
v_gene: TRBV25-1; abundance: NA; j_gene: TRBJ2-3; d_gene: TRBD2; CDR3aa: CASSATSRTDTQYF; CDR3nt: TGTGCCAGCAGTGCGACTAGCAGGACAGATACGCAGTATTTT
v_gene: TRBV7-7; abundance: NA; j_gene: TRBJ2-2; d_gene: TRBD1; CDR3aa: CASSPTGGGELFF; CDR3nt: TGTGCTAGCAGCCCTACAGGGGGTGGGGAGCTGTTTTTT
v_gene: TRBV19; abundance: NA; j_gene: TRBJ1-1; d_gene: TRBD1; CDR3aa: CASSRGTAWRSTEAFF; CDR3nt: TGTGCCAGTAGCCGAGGGACAGCTTGGCGGAGCACTGAAGCTTTCTTT
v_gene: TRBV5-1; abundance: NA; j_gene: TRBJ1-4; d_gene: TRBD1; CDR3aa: CASRGAQGDFNEKLFF; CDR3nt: TGCGCCAGCAGGGGGGCACAGGGGGACTTTAATGAAAAACTGTTTTTT
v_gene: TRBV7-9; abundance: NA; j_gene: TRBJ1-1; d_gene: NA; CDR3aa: CASSLAGQLNTEAFF; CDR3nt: TGTGCCAGCAGCTTAGCGGGGCAACTGAACACTGAAGCTTTCTTT